A single sample gave rise to the 18 T cell receptor beta chains below, sequenced in a study of blood T cell repertoires in COVID-19. Only in-frame clones appear in the TCRdb table, and some are missing; sequencing was by immunoSEQ multiplex PCR. Of about 430,000 clones in the sample, 88% were seen once. Sequencing used PBMCs or T cells enriched from blood (not recorded which). These receptors were taken from a young woman who had been exposed to COVID-19.

The rearrangement uses TRBV28 and TRBJ2-7; 10 bases are shared with TRBD2. Germline V lookup: CDR1 MDHEN, CDR2 SYDVKM. The CDR3 runs to 17 residues. The V gene end was trimmed by 6 bases and the J gene end by 1 base; junction bases not matched to a gene: 12. CDR3 sequence reads: CASRHHGTSASSYEQYF. CDR3 coding DNA: TGTGCCAGCAGGCACCACGGGACTAGCGCTTCTTCCTACGAGCAGTACTTC.

The chain uses TRBV18 and TRBJ2-3; D might be TRBD2 (5 bases). V was cut by 8 bases and J by 0 bases, with 9 bases left in between. The CDR3 contains 13 residues. Germline-derived CDR1 and CDR2 are KGHSH and LQKENI. For the CDR3, the DNA is TGTGCCAGCAAGCGGCCTAGCACAGATACGCAGTATTTT. Translation: CASKRPSTDTQYF.

The chain joins TRBV21-1 to TRBJ2-1; the listed D gene, TRBD1, was not tested against the DNA. TRBV21-1 is shown as a pseudogene. This CDR3 spans 13 amino acids. The CDR3 DNA sequence: TGTGCCAGCAGTGGACAGGGTAGGGATGAGCAGTTCTTC. Its translation: CASSGQGRDEQFF.

The V and J genes are TRBV24-1 and TRBJ2-5, with 9 bases aligning to TRBD2. The germline V gene has CDR1 KGHDR and CDR2 SFDVKD. The CDR3 has 15 amino acids. Unmatched junction bases numbered 12, after V lost 9 bases and J lost 5 bases. The CDR3 DNA sequence: TGTGCCACCGCCGGCGGGGGGGCGTACAGGGAGACCCAGTACTTC. This gives the protein CATAGGGAYRETQYF.

The genes are TRBV27 and TRBJ1-6; 9 bases align to TRBD1. Germline CDR1 and CDR2: MNHEY and SMNVEV (reference sequence). Trimming cost V 5 bases and J 10 bases; bases outside gene matches: 6. This CDR3 comprises 14 residues. The CDR3 DNA sequence: TGTGCCAGCAGTCGGACAGGGGCGGAATCACCCCTCCACTTT. The encoded protein is CASSRTGAESPLHF.

This clone showed up just a few times. The rearrangement links TRBV7-2 to TRBJ1-1; D ambiguous. Germline assignment: CDR1 SGHTA and CDR2 FQGNSA. The CDR3 contains 13 residues. Trimming took 3 bases from V and 0 from J, leaving 5 bases between them. CDR3 coding DNA: TGTGCCAGCAGCTTGAGAATGAACACTGAAGCTTTCTTT. It encodes CASSLRMNTEAFF.

J is TRBJ1-1 and V is TRBV29-1; D is possibly TRBD1 (6 bases). The CDR3 covers 13 residues. The V gene's germline CDR1 is SQVTM and CDR2 ANQGSEA. Trimming removed 7 bases from V and 7 bases from J, with 19 bases in between. CDR3 amino acids: CSAGEAGALEAFF. DNA for the CDR3: TGCAGCGCGGGGGAGGCAGGGGCCCTTGAAGCTTTCTTT.

This clone was seen once. The V gene is TRBV28, the J gene TRBJ1-6; 11 nucleotides agree with TRBD1. After removal of 5 bases from V and 4 bases from J, the junction contained 7 bases not matched to a gene. The germline CDR1 and CDR2 sequences are MDHEN and SYDVKM. The CDR3 is 17 amino acids. Here the CDR3 reads CASSAGTGGTYNSPLHF. The CDR3 DNA is TGTGCCAGCAGTGCTGGGACAGGGGGGACTTATAATTCACCCCTCCACTTT.

This chain uses TRBV20-1 with TRBJ2-1; the match to TRBD2 covers 9 bases. The CDR3 has 17 amino acids. V trimming: 3 bases; J trimming: 4 bases; junction bases outside the gene matches: 13. Germline lookup yields CDR1 DFQATT and CDR2 SNEGSKA (reference sequence). DNA of the CDR3: TGCAGTGCTAGTCGGGCGGGAGGGCCTCCAGGGTACAATGAGCAGTTCTTC. It translates to CSASRAGGPPGYNEQFF.

V usage is TRBV18 and J usage is TRBJ2-1; possible D gene TRBD1, 6 bases. The V gene's germline CDR1 is KGHSH and CDR2 LQKENI. V gave up 3 bases and J gave up 6 bases, with 12 bases separating them. The CDR3 is 14 amino acids. This CDR3 reads CASSPILDSNEQFF. The CDR3 DNA sequence: TGTGCCAGCTCACCGATCTTGGACAGCAATGAGCAGTTCTTC.

The chain combines TRBV19 with TRBJ1-1; D may be TRBD1 (5 bases). This CDR3 is 12 amino acids long. V was shortened by 9 bases and J by 1 base, with 9 bases between the two germline ends. Germline V lookup: CDR1 LNHDA, CDR2 SQIVND (reference sequence). CDR3 residues: CASTDRNTEAFF. CDR3 coding DNA: TGTGCCAGCACCGACAGGAACACTGAAGCTTTCTTT.

This chain uses TRBV27 with TRBJ1-5, with 8 bases that match TRBD1. V lost 5 bases to trimming and J lost 2 bases; unmatched junction nucleotides: 5. The CDR3 spans 15 residues. CDR1 is MNHEY, CDR2 SMNVEV, per germline (reference sequence). CDR3 sequence (DNA): TGTGCCAGCAGTCCGAGGACAGGGCGCAATCAGCCCCAGCATTTT. Its translation: CASSPRTGRNQPQHF.

V gene TRBV28 combines with J gene TRBJ2-1; D unclear. There are 13 residues in the CDR3. The germline CDR1 and CDR2 sequences are MDHEN and SYDVKM. Trimming shortened V by 3 bases and J by 10 bases, and 13 bases separated the two germline ends. CDR3 sequence reads: CASSFAGRAEQFF. In DNA form, the CDR3 reads TGTGCCAGCAGTTTCGCCGGTCGAGCGGAGCAGTTCTTC.

The chain combines TRBV6-5 with TRBJ1-5; D might be TRBD1 (6 bases). V was cut by 9 bases and J by 6 bases, with 18 bases left in between. CDR1 and CDR2 (germline): MNHEY, SVGAGI. This CDR3 spans 14 amino acids. The CDR3 DNA is TGTGCCAGTACTACAGGGTTGGGTAGTCAGCCCCAGCATTTT. Encoded protein: CASTTGLGSQPQHF.

This sequence joins TRBV7-2 and TRBJ2-4; perhaps TRBD2 as D (6 bases). This CDR3 region has 17 residues. Germline CDR1 is SGHTA and CDR2 is FQGNSA. Trimming removed 1 base at V and 4 bases at J, with 17 bases between. The chain's CDR3 is CASSLEEGAGPKNIQYF. Here the CDR3 DNA reads TGTGCCAGCAGCTTAGAGGAGGGCGCGGGCCCAAAAAACATTCAGTACTTC. The full variable domain, its missing parts supplied by reference TRBV7-2 and TRBJ2-4, is GAGVSQSPSNKVTEKGKDVELRCDPISGHTALYWYRQSLGQGLEFLIYFQGNSAPDKSGLPSDRFSAERTGGSVSTLTIQRTQQEDSAVYLCASSLEEGAGPKNIQYFGAGTRLSVL.

The genes are TRBV5-4 and TRBJ1-6, with unresolved D. Germline CDR1 and CDR2: SGHNT and YYREEE (reference sequence). This CDR3 comprises 16 residues. Trimming removed 4 bases from V and 0 bases from J, with 11 bases in between. Here the CDR3 DNA reads TGTGCCAGCAGCCCTGAGGGAAGCTCCTATAATTCACCCCTCCACTTT. Amino acids: CASSPEGSSYNSPLHF.

This chain connects TRBV19 to TRBJ1-6; D might be TRBD1 (5 bases). V lost 7 bases, J lost 3 bases, and 16 bases lay in between. The CDR3 length is 16 residues. Germline V CDR1 and CDR2: LNHDA, SQIVND (reference sequence). The CDR3 DNA reads as TGTGCCAGTAAGGGGTTGAATGCGGACTATAATTCACCCCTCCACTTT. Protein product: CASKGLNADYNSPLHF.

V gene TRBV28 combines with J gene TRBJ1-1; no reliable D call. CDR3 length: 15 residues. CDR1 is MDHEN and CDR2 is SYDVKM in the germline V gene. V was cut by 5 bases and J by 1 base, with 14 bases left in between. The CDR3 region is CASSPPTVPNTEAFF. CDR3 sequence (DNA): TGTGCCAGCAGTCCCCCCACAGTACCGAACACTGAAGCTTTCTTT.